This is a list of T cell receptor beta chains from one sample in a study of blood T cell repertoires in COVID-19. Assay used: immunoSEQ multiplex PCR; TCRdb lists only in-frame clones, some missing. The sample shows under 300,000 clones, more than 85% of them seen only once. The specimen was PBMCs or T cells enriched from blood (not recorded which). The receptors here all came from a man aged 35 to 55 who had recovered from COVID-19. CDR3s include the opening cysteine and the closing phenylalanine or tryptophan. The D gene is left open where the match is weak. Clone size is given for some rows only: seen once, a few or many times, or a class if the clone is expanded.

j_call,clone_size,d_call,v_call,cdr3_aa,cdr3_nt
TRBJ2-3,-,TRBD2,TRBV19,CASSIVLGLAGDTDTQYF,TGTGCCAGTAGTATAGTCTTAGGACTAGCGGGGGACACAGATACGCAGTATTTT
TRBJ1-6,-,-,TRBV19,CASKRGAGNYNSPLHF,TGTGCCAGTAAACGGGGGGCAGGGAATTATAATTCACCCCTCCACTTT
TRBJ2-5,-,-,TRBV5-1,CASSVQIRTGSEGETQYF,TGCGCCAGCAGCGTACAGATTCGCACAGGGAGTGAGGGAGAGACCCAGTACTTC
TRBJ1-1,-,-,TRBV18,CASSTARGTEAFF,TGTGCCAGCTCAACAGCGCGGGGAACTGAAGCTTTCTTT
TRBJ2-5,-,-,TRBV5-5,CASSFSVGAEETQYF,TGTGCCAGCAGCTTTTCCGTAGGCGCGGAAGAGACCCAGTACTTC
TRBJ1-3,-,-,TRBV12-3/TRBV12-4,CASSQNGNTIYF,TGTGCCAGCAGTCAAAATGGAAACACCATATATTTT
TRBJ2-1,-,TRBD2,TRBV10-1,CASSVGGGGGNEQFF,TGCGCCAGCAGTGTCGGCGGGGGGGGCGGGAATGAGCAGTTCTTC
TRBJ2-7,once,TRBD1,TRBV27,CASSAWTGGGEQYF,TGTGCCAGCAGTGCATGGACAGGGGGGGGCGAGCAGTACTTC
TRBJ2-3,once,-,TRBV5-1,CASSLARAGDTQYF,TGCGCCAGCAGCTTGGCCCGGGCGGGAGATACGCAGTATTTT
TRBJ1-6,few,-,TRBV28,CATVPQVNLINSPLHF,TGTGCCACAGTACCACAGGTGAATCTAATTAATTCACCCCTCCACTTT
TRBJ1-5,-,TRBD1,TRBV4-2,CASSQGPLYLVDRGFFSNQPQHF,TGTGCCAGCAGCCAAGGACCACTGTATCTCGTGGACAGGGGGTTTTTTAGCAATCAGCCCCAGCATTTT
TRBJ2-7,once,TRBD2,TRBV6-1,CASSDGGRALYEQYF,TGTGCCAGCAGTGACGGCGGGAGGGCCCTCTACGAGCAGTACTTC
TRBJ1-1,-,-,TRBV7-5,CARSLSKQGPRCAFF,TGTGCCAGAAGCTTGTCGAAACAGGGTCCTCGGTGTGCTTTCTTT
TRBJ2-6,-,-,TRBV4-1,CASSQVSGAGANVLTF,TGCGCCAGCAGCCAAGTGTCAGGGGCTGGGGCCAACGTCCTGACTTTC
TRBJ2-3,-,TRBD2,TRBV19,CASTGLAVDTQYF,TGTGCCAGTACAGGACTAGCGGTAGATACGCAGTATTTT
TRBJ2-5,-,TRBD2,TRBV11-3,CASSPGLAGGRGETQYF,TGTGCCAGCAGCCCCGGACTAGCGGGGGGGCGAGGAGAGACCCAGTACTTC
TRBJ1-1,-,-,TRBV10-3,CAISVLGEGTEAFF,TGTGCCATCAGTGTATTGGGGGAGGGTACTGAAGCTTTCTTT
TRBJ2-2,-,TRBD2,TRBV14,CASSLIAGGRTGELFF,TGTGCCAGCAGCCTAATAGCGGGAGGGCGGACCGGGGAGCTGTTTTTT
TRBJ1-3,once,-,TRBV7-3,CASSLDGAAGNTIYF,TGTGCCAGCAGCCTTGACGGAGCCGCTGGAAACACCATATATTTT
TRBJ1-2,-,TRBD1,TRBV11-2,CASSLAGRGLGYTF,TGTGCCAGCAGCTTAGCCGGGAGGGGGCTTGGCTACACCTTC
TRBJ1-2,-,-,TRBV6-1,CASSESGNYGYTF,TGTGCCAGCAGTGAGTCAGGGAACTATGGCTACACCTTC
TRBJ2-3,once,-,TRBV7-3,CASSLRRGRGNTDTQYF,TGTGCCAGCAGCTTAAGGCGAGGGCGGGGAAACACAGATACGCAGTATTTT
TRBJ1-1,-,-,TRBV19,CASRTTQNTEAFF,TGTGCCAGTAGGACTACACAGAACACTGAAGCTTTCTTT
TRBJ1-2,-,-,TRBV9,CASSVVRGPGGGYTF,TGTGCCAGCAGCGTAGTAAGGGGCCCCGGTGGTGGCTACACCTTC
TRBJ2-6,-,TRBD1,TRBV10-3,CAISENQGARSGANVLTF,TGTGCCATCAGTGAGAATCAGGGGGCAAGGTCTGGGGCCAACGTCCTGACTTTC
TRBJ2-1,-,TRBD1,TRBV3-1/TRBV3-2,CASSQRDRTFEQFF,TGTGCCAGCAGCCAGCGGGACAGGACCTTCGAGCAGTTCTTC
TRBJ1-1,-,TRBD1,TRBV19,CASSIGQGITEAFF,TGTGCCAGTAGTATCGGACAGGGGATCACTGAAGCTTTCTTT
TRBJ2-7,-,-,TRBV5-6,CASSLSQGSYEQYF,TGTGCCAGCAGCTTGTCCCAGGGCTCCTACGAGCAGTACTTC
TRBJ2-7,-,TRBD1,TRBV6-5,CASSLTGGLTSYEQYF,TGTGCCAGCAGTTTGACAGGGGGATTGACCTCCTACGAGCAGTACTTC
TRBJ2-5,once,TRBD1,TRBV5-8,CASSWGTGGKETQYF,TGTGCCAGCAGCTGGGGGACAGGGGGGAAAGAGACCCAGTACTTC
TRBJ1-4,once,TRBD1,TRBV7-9,CASSQDRASEKLFF,TGTGCCAGCAGTCAGGACAGGGCGTCGGAAAAACTGTTTTTT